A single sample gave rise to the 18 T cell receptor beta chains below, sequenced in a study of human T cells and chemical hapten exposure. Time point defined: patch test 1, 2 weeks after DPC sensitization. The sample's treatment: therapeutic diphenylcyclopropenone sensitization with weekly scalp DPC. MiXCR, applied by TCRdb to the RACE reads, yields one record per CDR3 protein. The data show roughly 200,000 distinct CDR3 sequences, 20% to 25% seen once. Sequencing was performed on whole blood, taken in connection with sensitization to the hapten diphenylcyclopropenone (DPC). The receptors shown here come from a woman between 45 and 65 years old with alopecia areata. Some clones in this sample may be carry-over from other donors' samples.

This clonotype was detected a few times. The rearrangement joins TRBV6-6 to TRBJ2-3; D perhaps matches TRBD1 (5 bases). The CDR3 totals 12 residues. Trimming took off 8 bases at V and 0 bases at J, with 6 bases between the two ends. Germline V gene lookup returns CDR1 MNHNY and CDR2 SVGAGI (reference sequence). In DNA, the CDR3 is TGTGCCAGCGGGGCCAGCACAGATACGCAGTATTTT. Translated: CASGASTDTQYF.

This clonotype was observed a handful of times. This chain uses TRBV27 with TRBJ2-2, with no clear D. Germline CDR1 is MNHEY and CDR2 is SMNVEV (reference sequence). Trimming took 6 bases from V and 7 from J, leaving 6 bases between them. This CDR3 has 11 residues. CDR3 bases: TGTGCCAGCAGCAGGAGCGGGGAGCTGTTTTTT. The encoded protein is CASSRSGELFF.

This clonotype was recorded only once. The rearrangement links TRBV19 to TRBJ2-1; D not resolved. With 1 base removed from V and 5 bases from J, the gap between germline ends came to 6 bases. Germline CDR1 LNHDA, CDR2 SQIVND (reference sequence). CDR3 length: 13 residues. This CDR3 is CASSIARNNEQFF. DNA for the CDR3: TGTGCCAGTAGTATAGCCCGGAACAATGAGCAGTTCTTC.

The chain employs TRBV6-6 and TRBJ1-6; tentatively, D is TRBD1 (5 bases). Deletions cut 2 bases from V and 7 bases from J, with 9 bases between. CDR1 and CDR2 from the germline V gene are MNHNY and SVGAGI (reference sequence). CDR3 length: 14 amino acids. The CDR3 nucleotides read TGTGCCAGCAGTTACGGGGGTGGGAATTCACCCCTCCACTTT. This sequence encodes CASSYGGGNSPLHF.

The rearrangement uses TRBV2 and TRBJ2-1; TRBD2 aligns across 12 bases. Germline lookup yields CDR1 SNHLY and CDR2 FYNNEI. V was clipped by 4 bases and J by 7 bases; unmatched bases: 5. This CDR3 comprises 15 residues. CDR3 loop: CASSGLAGGSNEQFF. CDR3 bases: TGTGCCAGCAGTGGTCTAGCGGGAGGGTCGAATGAGCAGTTCTTC.

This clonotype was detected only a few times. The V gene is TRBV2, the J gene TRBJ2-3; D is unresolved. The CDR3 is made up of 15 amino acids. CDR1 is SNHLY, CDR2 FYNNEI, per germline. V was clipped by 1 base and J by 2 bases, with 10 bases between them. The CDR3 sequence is CASSEEVVFTDTQYF. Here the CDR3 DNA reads TGTGCCAGCAGTGAAGAGGTCGTTTTCACAGATACGCAGTATTTT.

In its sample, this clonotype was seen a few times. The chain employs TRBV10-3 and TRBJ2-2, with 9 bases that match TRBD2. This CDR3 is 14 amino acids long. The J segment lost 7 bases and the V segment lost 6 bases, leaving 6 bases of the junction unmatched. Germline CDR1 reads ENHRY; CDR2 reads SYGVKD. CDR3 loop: CAIRASGTDGELFF. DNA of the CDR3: TGTGCCATCAGGGCTAGCGGGACGGACGGGGAGCTGTTTTTT.

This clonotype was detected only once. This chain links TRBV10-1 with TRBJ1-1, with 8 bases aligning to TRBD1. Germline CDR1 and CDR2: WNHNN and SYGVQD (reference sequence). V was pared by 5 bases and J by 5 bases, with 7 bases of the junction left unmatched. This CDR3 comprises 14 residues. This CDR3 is CASSNAGGNTEAFF. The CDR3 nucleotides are TGCGCCAGCAGTAATGCAGGGGGCAATACTGAAGCTTTCTTT.

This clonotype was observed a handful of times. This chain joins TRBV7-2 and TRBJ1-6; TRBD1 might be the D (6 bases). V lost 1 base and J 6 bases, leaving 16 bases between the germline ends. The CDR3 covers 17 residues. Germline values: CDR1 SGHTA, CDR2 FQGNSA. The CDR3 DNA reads TGTGCCAGCAGCTTAGAGGTTGCAGGGGCGCCTAATTCACCCCTCCACTTT. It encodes CASSLEVAGAPNSPLHF.

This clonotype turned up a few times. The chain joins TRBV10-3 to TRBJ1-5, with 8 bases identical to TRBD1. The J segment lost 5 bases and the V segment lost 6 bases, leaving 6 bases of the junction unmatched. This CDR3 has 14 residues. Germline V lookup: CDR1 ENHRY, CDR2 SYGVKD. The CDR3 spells CAISPTGVDQPQHF. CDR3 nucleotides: TGTGCCATCAGCCCGACAGGGGTCGATCAGCCCCAGCATTTT.

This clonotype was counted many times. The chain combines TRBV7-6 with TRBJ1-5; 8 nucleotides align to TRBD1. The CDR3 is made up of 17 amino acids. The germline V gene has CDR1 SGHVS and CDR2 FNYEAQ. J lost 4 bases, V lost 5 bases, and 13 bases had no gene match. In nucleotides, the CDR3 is TGTGCCAGCAGCCCCGGAGCCACAGGGGGTAGAAATCAGCCCCAGCATTTT. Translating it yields CASSPGATGGRNQPQHF.

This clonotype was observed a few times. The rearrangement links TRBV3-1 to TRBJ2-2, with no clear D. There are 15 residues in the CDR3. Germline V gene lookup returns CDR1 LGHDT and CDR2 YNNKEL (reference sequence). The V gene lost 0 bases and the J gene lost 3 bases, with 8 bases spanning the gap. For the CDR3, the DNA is TGTGCCAGCAGCCAAGATCACTCCTACACCGGGGAGCTGTTTTTT. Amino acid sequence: CASSQDHSYTGELFF.

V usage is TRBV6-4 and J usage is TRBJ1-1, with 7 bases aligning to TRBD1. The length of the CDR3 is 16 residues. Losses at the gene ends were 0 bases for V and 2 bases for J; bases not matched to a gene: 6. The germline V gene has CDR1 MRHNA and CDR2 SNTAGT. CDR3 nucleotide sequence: TGTGCCAGCAGTGACTCAAGCCAGGGGGACAACACTGAAGCTTTCTTT. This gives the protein CASSDSSQGDNTEAFF.

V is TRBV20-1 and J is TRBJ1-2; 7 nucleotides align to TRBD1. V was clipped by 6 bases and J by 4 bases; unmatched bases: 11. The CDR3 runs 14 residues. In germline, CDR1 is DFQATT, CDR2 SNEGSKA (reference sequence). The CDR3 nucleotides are TGCAGTGCCAAGCCTACAGGGGCGGGCTATGGCTACACCTTC. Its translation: CSAKPTGAGYGYTF.

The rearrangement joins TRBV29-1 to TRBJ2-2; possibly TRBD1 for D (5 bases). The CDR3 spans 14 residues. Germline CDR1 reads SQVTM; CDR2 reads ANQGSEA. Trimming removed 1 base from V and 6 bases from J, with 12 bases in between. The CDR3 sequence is CSVEGQSWPGELFF. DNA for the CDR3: TGCAGCGTTGAAGGACAGTCTTGGCCCGGGGAGCTGTTTTTT.

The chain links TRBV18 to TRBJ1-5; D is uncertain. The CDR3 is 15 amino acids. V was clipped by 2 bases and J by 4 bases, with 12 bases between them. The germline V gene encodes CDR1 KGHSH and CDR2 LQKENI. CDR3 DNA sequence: TGTGCCAGCTCACCAGGGATGTTGGGAAATCAGCCCCAGCATTTT. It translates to CASSPGMLGNQPQHF.

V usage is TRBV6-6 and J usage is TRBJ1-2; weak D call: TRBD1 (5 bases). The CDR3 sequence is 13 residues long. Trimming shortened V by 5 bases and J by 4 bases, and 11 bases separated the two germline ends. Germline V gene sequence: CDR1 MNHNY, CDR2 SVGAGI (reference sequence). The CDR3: CASSTGLFYGYTF. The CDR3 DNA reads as TGTGCCAGCAGTACGGGACTCTTCTATGGCTACACCTTC.

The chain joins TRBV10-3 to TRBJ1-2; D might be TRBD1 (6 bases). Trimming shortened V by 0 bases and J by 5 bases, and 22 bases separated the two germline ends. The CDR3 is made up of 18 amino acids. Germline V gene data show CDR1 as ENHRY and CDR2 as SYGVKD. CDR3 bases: TGTGCCATCAGTGAGTCGACCAGGGGCCTCTCTAGAACGTATGGCTACACCTTC. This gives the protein CAISESTRGLSRTYGYTF.